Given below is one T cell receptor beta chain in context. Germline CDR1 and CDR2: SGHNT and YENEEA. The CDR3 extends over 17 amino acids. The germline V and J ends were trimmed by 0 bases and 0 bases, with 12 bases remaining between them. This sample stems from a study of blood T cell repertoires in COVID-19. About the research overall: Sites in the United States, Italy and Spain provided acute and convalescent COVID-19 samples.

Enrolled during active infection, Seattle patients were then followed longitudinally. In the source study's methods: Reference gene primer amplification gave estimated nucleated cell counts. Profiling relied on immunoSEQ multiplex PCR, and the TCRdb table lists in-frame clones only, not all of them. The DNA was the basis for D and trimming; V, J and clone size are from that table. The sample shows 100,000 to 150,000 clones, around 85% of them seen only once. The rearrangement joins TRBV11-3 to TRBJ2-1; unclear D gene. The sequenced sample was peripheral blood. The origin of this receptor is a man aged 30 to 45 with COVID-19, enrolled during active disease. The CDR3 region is CASSLENYDSSYNEQFF. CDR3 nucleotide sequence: TGTGCCAGCAGCTTAGAAAATTATGATAGCTCCTACAATGAGCAGTTCTTC.